Each of the 28 T cell receptor beta chains below was sequenced from the same sample in a study of blood T cell repertoires in COVID-19. Repertoires were generated with immunoSEQ multiplex PCR, while TCRdb's copy carries only in-frame clones and drops some. The data show more than 100,000 clones, around 87% seen once. Sequencing input: peripheral blood. These receptors originate from a woman aged 55-69 years with acute or convalescent COVID-19.

The chain carries TRBV3-1 (or the pseudogene TRBV3-2) and TRBJ1-4, with unresolved D. CDR1 is LGHDT, CDR2 YNNKEL, per germline (reference sequence). The V and J ends lost 5 bases and 7 bases respectively, with 8 bases between them. The CDR3 covers 12 residues. In nucleotides, the CDR3 is TGTGCCAGCAGCGGAGGCCGTGAAAAACTGTTTTTT. Translating gives CASSGGREKLFF.

The chain links TRBV25-1 to TRBJ2-7, with 8 bases matching TRBD1. V gave up 4 bases and J gave up 1 base; unmatched junction bases: 6. This CDR3 is 15 amino acids long. CDR1 and CDR2 from the germline V gene are MGHDK and SYGVNS. CDR3 nucleotide sequence: TGTGCCAGCAGTGCATTACAGGGGGTATCCTACGAGCAGTACTTC. Protein: CASSALQGVSYEQYF.

The J gene is TRBJ1-2, the V gene TRBV19; 7 positions match TRBD1. This CDR3 region has 15 residues. J was trimmed by 4 bases and V by 4 bases; bases with no gene match: 9. Per germline, CDR1 LNHDA and CDR2 SQIVND (reference sequence). The CDR3 loop reads CASSTRTGHTYGYTF. The CDR3 region has the DNA TGTGCCAGTAGTACCCGGACAGGCCACACCTATGGCTACACCTTC.

This clone occurred once. This sequence joins TRBV7-8 and TRBJ2-7, with D perhaps matching TRBD2 (6 bases). Trimming shortened V by 2 bases and J by 0 bases, and 17 bases separated the two germline ends. Germline V gene data show CDR1 as SGHVS and CDR2 as FQNEAQ. The CDR3 consists of 17 residues. The CDR3 loop is CASSLKFRVADSYEQYF. The CDR3, as DNA: TGTGCCAGCAGCTTAAAGTTCCGGGTAGCGGACTCCTACGAGCAGTACTTC.

The genes are TRBV19 and TRBJ1-5, with D perhaps TRBD1 (5 bases). This CDR3 region has 15 residues. CDR1 and CDR2 from the germline V gene are LNHDA and SQIVND (reference sequence). V was trimmed by 5 bases and J by 7 bases, leaving 18 bases between them. The DNA for the CDR3 is TGTGCCAGTAGTCGGGTAGAAGGGGTTGGACAGCCCCAGCATTTT. Translated, it gives CASSRVEGVGQPQHF.

This chain joins TRBV9 and TRBJ1-5, with TRBD1 as a possible D gene (5 bases). V dropped 0 bases and J dropped 7 bases, with 11 bases sitting between them. The length of the CDR3 is 14 residues. CDR1 SGDLS and CDR2 YYNGEE come from the germline V gene. CDR3 residues: CASSVADNIQPQHF. CDR3 in DNA: TGTGCCAGCAGCGTAGCGGACAATATCCAGCCCCAGCATTTT.

This clone has only one observation. This rearrangement joins TRBV5-5 to TRBJ2-7; TRBD1 matches at 7 bases. This CDR3 comprises 14 residues. Unmatched junction bases numbered 8, after V lost 4 bases and J lost 4 bases. The germline gives CDR1 SGHKS, CDR2 YYEKEE (reference sequence). DNA of the CDR3: TGTGCCAGCAGCACAGGGGACACTAGATACGAGCAGTACGTC. Protein: CASSTGDTRYEQYV.

There are a few counts of this clone. One junction end does not reproduce the germline sequence, and a read error may be involved. The rearrangement joins TRBV5-1 to TRBJ2-7; TRBD2 might be the D (6 bases). The CDR3 has 14 amino acids. The V gene's germline CDR1 is SGHRS and CDR2 YFSETQ. The chain's CDR3 is CATSPGGSSDEQYF. The CDR3 nucleotides are TGCGCCACCTCTCCCGGGGGTTCCTCCGACGAGCAGTACTTC.

The chain is built from TRBV5-1 and TRBJ1-2; D is perhaps TRBD1 (5 bases). In germline, CDR1 is SGHRS, CDR2 YFSETQ. Trimming cost V 2 bases and J 3 bases, with 14 bases left between them. This CDR3 has 15 amino acids. The CDR3 loop reads CASSFDAGRDYGYTF. The CDR3 coding sequence is TGCGCCAGCAGCTTCGACGCAGGGAGGGACTATGGCTACACCTTC.

This clone was counted between two and nine times. In nucleotides, the CDR3 is TGTGCCTGGACTCCCGGGACTAGCGGGACAGATACGCAGTATTTT. Its translation: CAWTPGTSGTDTQYF. The V gene is TRBV30, the J gene TRBJ2-3; TRBD2 matches at 12 bases. The CDR3 runs 15 residues. CDR1 is GTSNPN, CDR2 SVGIG, per germline (reference sequence). Trimming took 4 bases from V and 3 from J; bases not matched to a gene: 5.

This chain's CDR3 is CASSRTADEAFF. The CDR3 nucleotides are TGTGCCAGCAGCCGGACTGCGGATGAAGCTTTCTTT. The chain employs TRBV27 and TRBJ1-1; D is undetermined. CDR3 length: 12 amino acids. Germline CDR1 MNHEY, CDR2 SMNVEV (reference sequence). With 6 bases removed from V and 7 bases from J, the gap between germline ends came to 12 bases.

The chain is built from TRBV7-9 and TRBJ2-3, with 9 bases lining up with TRBD2. CDR3 size: 16 residues. Per germline, CDR1 SEHNR and CDR2 FQNEAQ (reference sequence). Trimming at V came to 5 bases and at J to 0 bases, leaving 6 bases not matched to a gene. CDR3 loop: CASSPRLAASTDTQYF. For the CDR3, the DNA is TGTGCCAGCAGCCCGAGACTAGCGGCCAGCACAGATACGCAGTATTTT.

This chain links TRBV9 with TRBJ2-3; D is perhaps TRBD2 (6 bases). The CDR3 extends over 14 amino acids. The V gene's germline CDR1 is SGDLS and CDR2 YYNGEE. Trimming stripped 4 bases from V and 1 base from J, with 10 bases between. CDR3 protein: CASSSGLGTDTQYF. In DNA form, the CDR3 reads TGTGCCAGCAGCTCGGGACTTGGCACAGATACGCAGTATTTT.

The chain carries TRBV14 and TRBJ1-1, with unresolved D. Trimming cost V 3 bases and J 11 bases, with 7 bases left between them. CDR3 size: 10 residues. CDR1 is SGHDN and CDR2 is FVKESK in the germline V gene. The CDR3 region is CASSQVRAFF. In DNA, the CDR3 is TGTGCCAGCAGCCAGGTACGGGCTTTCTTT.

In the case of this clone: The sample contains more than one DNA sequence encoding this CDR3. This chain links TRBV5-1 with TRBJ2-3; TRBD1 aligns across 7 bases. Germline values: CDR1 SGHRS, CDR2 YFSETQ. The V gene end was trimmed by 3 bases and the J gene end by 0 bases; junction bases not matched to a gene: 4. CDR3 length equals 15 residues. This CDR3 reads CASSSGQTSTDTQYF. The CDR3 nucleotides are TGCGCCAGCAGCTCGGGACAGACTAGCACAGATACGCAGTATTTT.

This chain connects TRBV11-2 to TRBJ1-4, with D tentatively TRBD1 (6 bases). Germline V lookup: CDR1 SGHAT, CDR2 FQNNGV. V was pared by 5 bases and J by 7 bases, with 20 bases between. The CDR3 sequence is 16 residues long. The CDR3 coding sequence is TGTGCCAGCAGCCGACCCAGACAGGAAGTGGTTGAAAAACTGTTTTTT. Amino acid sequence: CASSRPRQEVVEKLFF. The entire variable domain, with the rest obtained from reference TRBV11-2 and TRBJ1-4, is as follows: EAGVAQSPRYKIIEKRQSVAFWCNPISGHATLYWYQQILGQGPKLLIQFQNNGVVDDSQLPKDRFSAERLKGVDSTLKIQPAKLEDSAVYLCASSRPRQEVVEKLFFGSGTQLSVL.

The chain links TRBV19 to TRBJ1-1, with a possible D match to TRBD1 (6 bases). Germline V gene sequence: CDR1 LNHDA, CDR2 SQIVND (reference sequence). This CDR3 comprises 14 residues. The V end was cut by 5 bases, the J end by 4 bases, with 14 bases between. CDR3 protein: CASSQGKWGTEAFF. The CDR3 nucleotides are TGTGCCAGTAGTCAGGGGAAGTGGGGCACTGAAGCTTTCTTT.

The gene calls are TRBV5-1 and TRBJ1-3; 7 nucleotides align to TRBD1. With 4 bases clipped from V and 0 bases from J, the junction kept 4 bases outside the gene matches. The CDR3 consists of 15 residues. Germline assignment: CDR1 SGHRS and CDR2 YFSETQ. As DNA, the CDR3 is TGCGCCAGCAGCCCCCGGGACAGCTCTGGAAACACCATATATTTT. It specifies CASSPRDSSGNTIYF.

This clone was recorded once. V and J are TRBV5-4 and TRBJ2-3; possibly TRBD2 for D (5 bases). The V end lost 2 bases, the J end lost 0 bases, and 10 bases lay between the germline ends. The CDR3 contains 15 residues. Germline loops: CDR1 SGHNT, CDR2 YYREEE (reference sequence). The CDR3 region has the DNA TGTGCCAGCAGCTTTGGAGGCGGAAGCACAGATACGCAGTATTTT. Translation gives CASSFGGGSTDTQYF.

In DNA form, the CDR3 reads TGTGCCTGGAAACCGGGGGGGTCTGGAAACACCATATATTTT. Its translation: CAWKPGGSGNTIYF. This chain joins TRBV30 and TRBJ1-3; tentative D call: TRBD1 (5 bases). V was trimmed by 4 bases and J by 1 base, leaving 11 bases between them. The germline V gene encodes CDR1 GTSNPN and CDR2 SVGIG (reference sequence). The CDR3 runs 14 residues.

The chain combines TRBV29-1 with TRBJ1-4; tentative D call: TRBD1 (5 bases). The CDR3 loop spans 14 amino acids. The germline gives CDR1 SQVTM, CDR2 ANQGSEA. The ends were cut back, 4 bases at V and 3 bases at J, with 12 bases in the middle. CDR3 loop: CSVVLQGSNEKLFF. The CDR3 bases are TGCAGCGTTGTCCTCCAGGGTTCTAATGAAAAACTGTTTTTT.

The rearrangement links TRBV28 to TRBJ2-5; D is possibly TRBD2 (6 bases). Per the germline V gene, CDR1 is MDHEN and CDR2 is SYDVKM. CDR3 length equals 12 residues. V was cut by 6 bases and J by 13 bases, with 18 bases left in between. Here the CDR3 DNA reads TGTGCCAGCAGGCCTAATGGGCGGGATTGGTACTTC. Translating gives CASRPNGRDWYF.

J is TRBJ1-6 and V is TRBV5-1; TRBD1 agrees at 8 bases. V lost 0 bases, J lost 5 bases, and 4 bases stayed unmatched. The CDR3 totals 16 residues. CDR1 and CDR2 from the germline V gene are SGHRS and YFSETQ. CDR3: CASSLGQGRDNSPLHF. The CDR3 DNA is TGCGCCAGCAGCTTGGGACAGGGGAGGGATAATTCACCCCTCCACTTT.

This sequence joins TRBV3-1 (or the pseudogene TRBV3-2) and TRBJ1-2; maybe TRBD1 (5 bases). The CDR3 spans 13 residues. Trimming took off 4 bases at V and 4 bases at J, with 10 bases between the two ends. Germline V CDR1 and CDR2: LGHDT, YNNKEL (reference sequence). The CDR3 sequence is CASSLQGAYGYTF. The CDR3 DNA is TGTGCCAGCAGCCTGCAGGGTGCCTATGGCTACACCTTC.

The chain has TRBV5-1 and TRBJ2-1; 11 positions agree with TRBD2. The germline CDR1 and CDR2 sequences are SGHRS and YFSETQ. V was clipped by 0 bases and J by 4 bases; unmatched bases: 9. The length of the CDR3 is 18 residues. CDR3 DNA: TGCGCCAGCAGCTTGGGACTAGCGGGGCTAGGCGCATACAATGAGCAGTTCTTC. Its translation: CASSLGLAGLGAYNEQFF.

The chain carries TRBV5-4 and TRBJ1-2, with 8 bases identical to TRBD1. Per the germline V gene, CDR1 is SGHNT and CDR2 is YYREEE (reference sequence). V dropped 2 bases and J dropped 7; count of bases not matched to a gene: 10. The CDR3 runs 15 residues. CDR3 in DNA: TGTGCCAGCAGCTTACCAGGGGGCGCTCTCCGTGGCTACACCTTC. Amino acid sequence: CASSLPGGALRGYTF. The full variable domain, rest sourced from reference TRBV5-4 and TRBJ1-2, is ETGVTQSPTHLIKTRGQQVTLRCSSQSGHNTVSWYQQALGQGPQFIFQYYREEENGRGNFPPRFSGLQFPNYSSELNVNALELDDSALYLCASSLPGGALRGYTFGSGTRLTVV.

This chain joins TRBV30 and TRBJ1-5; possibly TRBD1 for D (5 bases). The length of the CDR3 is 14 residues. Trimming took off 0 bases at V and 3 bases at J, with 9 bases between the two ends. Germline CDR1 reads GTSNPN; CDR2 reads SVGIG (reference sequence). The CDR3 sequence: CAWSVQGVNQPQHF. The CDR3 nucleotides are TGTGCCTGGAGTGTACAAGGGGTCAATCAGCCCCAGCATTTT.

This chain joins TRBV2 and TRBJ2-1; 14 bases fit TRBD2. The CDR3 runs 16 residues. Germline CDR1 is SNHLY and CDR2 is FYNNEI. J gave up 10 bases and V 5 bases, and 10 bases lay outside the gene matches. CDR3 sequence (DNA): TGTGCCAGCAGTCCCACGGGGACTAGCGGGAGAAGAGAGCAGTTCTTC. This sequence encodes CASSPTGTSGRREQFF.